This T cell receptor beta chain was observed in a study of cytomegalovirus exposure and HLA in healthy donors. Study results and caveats: An observed cluster of highly shared sequence variants was recorded as a likely sequencing artifact.

On this clone: Its antigen remains unidentified.

Primers for the PCR totalled 60 Vbeta and 13 Jbeta. Data came from immunoSEQ multiplex PCR; TCRdb stores just in-frame clones and leaves some out. The clone table shows about 110,000 clones, with the ten largest holding about 4%. The germline CDR1 and CDR2 sequences are MNHEY and SVGAGI. The CDR3 totals 14 residues. Between the trimmed V and J ends, which lost 2 bases and 3 bases, there was a span of 10 bases. The source material was PBMCs. This chain uses TRBV6-5 with TRBJ1-2; D is perhaps TRBD1 (5 bases). This TCR was recovered from a man between 25 and 39 years old in good health and CMV-seronegative. CDR3 residues: CASSYEGDYYGYTF. The CDR3 DNA is TGTGCCAGCAGTTACGAAGGGGATTACTATGGCTACACCTTC.